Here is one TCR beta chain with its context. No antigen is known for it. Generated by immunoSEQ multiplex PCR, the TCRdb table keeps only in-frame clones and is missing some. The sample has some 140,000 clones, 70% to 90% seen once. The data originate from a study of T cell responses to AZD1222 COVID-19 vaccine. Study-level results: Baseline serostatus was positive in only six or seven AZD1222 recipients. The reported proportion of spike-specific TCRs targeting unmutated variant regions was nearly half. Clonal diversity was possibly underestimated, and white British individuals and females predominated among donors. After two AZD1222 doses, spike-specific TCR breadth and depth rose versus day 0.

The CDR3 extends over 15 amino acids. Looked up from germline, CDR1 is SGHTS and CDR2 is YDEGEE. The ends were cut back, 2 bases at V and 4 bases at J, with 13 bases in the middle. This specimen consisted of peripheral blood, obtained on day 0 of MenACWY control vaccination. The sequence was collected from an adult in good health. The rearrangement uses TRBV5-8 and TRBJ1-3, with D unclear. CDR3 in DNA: TGTGCCAGCAGCTTACAGCCCGGAGGGGGAAACACCATATATTTT. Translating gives CASSLQPGGGNTIYF. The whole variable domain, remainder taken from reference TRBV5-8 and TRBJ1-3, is EAGVTQSPTHLIKTRGQQATLRCSPISGHTSVYWYQQALGLGLQFLLWYDEGEERNRGNFPPRFSGRQFPNYSSELNVNALELEDSALYLCASSLQPGGGNTIYFGEGSWLTVV.